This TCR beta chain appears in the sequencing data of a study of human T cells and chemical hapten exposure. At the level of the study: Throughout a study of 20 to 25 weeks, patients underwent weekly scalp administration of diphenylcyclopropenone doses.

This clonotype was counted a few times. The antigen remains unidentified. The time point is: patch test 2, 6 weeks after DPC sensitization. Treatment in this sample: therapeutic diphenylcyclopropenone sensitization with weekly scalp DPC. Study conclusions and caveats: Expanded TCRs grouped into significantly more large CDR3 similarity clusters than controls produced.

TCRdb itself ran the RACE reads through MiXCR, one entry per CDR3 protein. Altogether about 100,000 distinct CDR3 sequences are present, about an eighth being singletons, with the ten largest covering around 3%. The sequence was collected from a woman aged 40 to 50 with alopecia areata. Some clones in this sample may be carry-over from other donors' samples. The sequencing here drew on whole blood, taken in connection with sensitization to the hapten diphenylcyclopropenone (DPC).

DNA of the CDR3: TGTGCCAGCAGCCTCGGGCCAGGAACCTACGAGCAGTACTTC. This codes for CASSLGPGTYEQYF. J is TRBJ2-7 and V is TRBV6-2 or TRBV6-3; D remains unclear. The germline V gene encodes CDR1 MNHEY and CDR2 SVGEGT. This CDR3 spans 14 amino acids. V was shortened by 6 bases and J by 2 bases, with 14 bases between the two germline ends.